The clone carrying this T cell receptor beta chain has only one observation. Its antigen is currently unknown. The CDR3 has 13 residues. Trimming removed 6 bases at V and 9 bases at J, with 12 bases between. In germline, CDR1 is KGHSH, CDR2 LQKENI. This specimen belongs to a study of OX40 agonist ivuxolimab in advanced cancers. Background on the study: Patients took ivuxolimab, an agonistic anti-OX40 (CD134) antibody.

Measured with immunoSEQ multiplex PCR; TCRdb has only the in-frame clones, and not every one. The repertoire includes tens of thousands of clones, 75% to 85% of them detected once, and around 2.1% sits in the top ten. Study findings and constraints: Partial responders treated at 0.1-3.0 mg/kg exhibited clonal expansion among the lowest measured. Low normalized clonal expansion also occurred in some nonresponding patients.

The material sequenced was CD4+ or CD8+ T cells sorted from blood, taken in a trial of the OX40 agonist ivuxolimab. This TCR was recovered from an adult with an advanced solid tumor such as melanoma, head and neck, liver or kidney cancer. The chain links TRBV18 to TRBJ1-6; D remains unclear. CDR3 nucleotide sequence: TGTGCCAGCTCGCCGAACCTGAGTTCACCCCTCCACTTT. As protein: CASSPNLSSPLHF.